This TCR beta chain was recorded in a study of blood T cell repertoires in COVID-19. Looking at the study overall: Collection of acute and convalescent COVID-19 samples took place in the United States, Italy and Spain. Sources were T cells, B-cell-depleted T cells, or PBMCs; the material itself was cDNA or gDNA.

This clone was seen repeatedly, ten times or more. Per the authors' pipeline: For nucleated cells, counts were estimated from reference gene primer amplification. Data came from immunoSEQ multiplex PCR; TCRdb stores just in-frame clones and leaves some out. V, J and clone size are those of that table, while D and trimming were read from the DNA. The sample holds some 130,000 clones; approximately 90% are singletons and the top ten take about 9.4%. CDR3 length equals 16 residues. Trimming took 4 bases from V and 5 from J; bases not matched to a gene: 4. CDR1 is LGHNA, CDR2 YNFKEQ, per germline. The V and J genes are TRBV4-2 and TRBJ2-3; 15 bases line up with TRBD2. Material for sequencing was peripheral blood. This sequence was found in a man aged 50 or older with acute or convalescent COVID-19. The CDR3 protein is CASSPRTSGGVDTQYF. The CDR3 DNA reads TGTGCCAGCAGCCCTCGGACTAGCGGGGGGGTAGATACGCAGTATTTT.